These 5 T cell receptor beta chains share one sample of origin, sequenced in a study of control samples from healthy donors and cancer patients. Profiled with immunoSEQ multiplex PCR; TCRdb holds only in-frame clones, not every one. The sample shows some 150,000 clones, about 90% of them seen only once. Sequenced material: blood. The receptors come from a man aged 18 to 29 in good health.

This clone was detected only once. The chain is built from TRBV29-1 and TRBJ1-2; D unresolved. CDR3 length equals 14 residues. The V end was cut by 4 bases, the J end by 2 bases, with 14 bases between. CDR1 is SQVTM and CDR2 is ANQGSEA in the germline V gene. DNA of the CDR3: TGCAGCGTTGGCCGATTGTTAGGGAACTATGGCTACACCTTC. This sequence encodes CSVGRLLGNYGYTF.

The chain is built from TRBV4-3 and TRBJ2-7; D is ambiguous. V dropped 0 bases and J dropped 10 bases, with 10 bases sitting between them. The germline V gene has CDR1 LGHNA and CDR2 YSLEER. The CDR3 spans 12 residues. The CDR3 here is CASSQDHSPQYF. The CDR3 DNA follows: TGCGCCAGCAGCCAAGATCACAGCCCCCAGTACTTC.

This chain joins TRBV6-6 and TRBJ1-5; D is uncertain. The CDR3 extends over 15 amino acids. Deletions cut 6 bases from V and 0 bases from J, with 12 bases between. The germline CDR1 and CDR2 sequences are MNHNY and SVGAGI (reference sequence). CDR3 residues: CASSPDGISNQPQHF. The DNA of the CDR3 is TGTGCCAGCAGCCCGGACGGGATTAGCAATCAGCCCCAGCATTTT.

The J gene is TRBJ2-5, the V gene TRBV10-2, with 14 bases lining up with TRBD2. CDR1 is WSHSY, CDR2 SAAADI, per germline. The CDR3 sequence is 16 residues long. The V gene end was trimmed by 5 bases and the J gene end by 4 bases; junction bases not matched to a gene: 6. CDR3: CASSRLGTSGGETQYF. The DNA for the CDR3 is TGCGCCAGCAGTCGACTTGGGACTAGCGGGGGAGAGACCCAGTACTTC.

V usage is TRBV12-3 or TRBV12-4 and J usage is TRBJ2-2; no reliable D call. CDR3 length: 13 residues. V lost 5 bases to trimming and J lost 3 bases, with 7 bases between them. Here the CDR3 DNA reads TGTGCCAGCAGTCCCTCCTACACCGGGGAGCTGTTTTTT. Protein sequence: CASSPSYTGELFF.